The 31 T cell receptor beta chains reported below all come from one sample, sequenced in a study of OX40 agonist ivuxolimab in advanced cancers. This table comes from immunoSEQ multiplex PCR, and its TCRdb copy is limited to in-frame clones, with some not included. The table shows 60,000 to 70,000 clones, with 86% occurring only once. The sequencing used CD4+ or CD8+ T cells sorted from blood, collected in a trial of the OX40 agonist ivuxolimab. These receptors originate from an adult with an advanced solid tumor such as melanoma, head and neck, liver or kidney cancer.

The chain has TRBV6-5 and TRBJ2-5; D is undetermined. The CDR3 runs to 15 residues. Germline CDR1 MNHEY, CDR2 SVGAGI. Deletions cut 0 bases from V and 5 bases from J, with 13 bases between. The CDR3 reads CASSYSLGSWETQYF. CDR3 DNA sequence: TGTGCCAGCAGTTACTCACTGGGCTCATGGGAGACCCAGTACTTC.

The V gene is TRBV4-3, the J gene TRBJ2-1; perhaps TRBD2 as D (5 bases). V gave up 4 bases and J gave up 2 bases, with 15 bases separating them. Germline values: CDR1 LGHNA, CDR2 YSLEER. This CDR3 is 16 amino acids long. CDR3 amino acids: CASSRGPSDPYNEQFF. CDR3 coding DNA: TGCGCCAGCAGCCGAGGGCCTTCAGACCCCTACAATGAGCAGTTCTTC.

V and J are TRBV4-1 and TRBJ2-1; the D gene is possibly TRBD1 (5 bases). The CDR3 consists of 14 residues. Trimming left V 6 bases short and J 5 bases short, with 14 bases between. CDR1 and CDR2 from the germline V gene are MGHRA and YSYEKL. The DNA for the CDR3 is TGCGCCAGCAGTTCACCGGGCAGGGACAATGAGCAGTTCTTC. Translating gives CASSSPGRDNEQFF.

The chain has TRBV4-1 and TRBJ2-5; 7 bases align to TRBD2. The V and J ends lost 4 bases and 4 bases, in that order; junction bases with no gene match: 6. The CDR3 consists of 14 residues. The germline V gene encodes CDR1 MGHRA and CDR2 YSYEKL. CDR3 sequence: CASSRSGGGETQYF. The CDR3 region has the DNA TGCGCCAGCAGCCGATCGGGGGGAGGAGAGACCCAGTACTTC.

This chain joins TRBV2 and TRBJ2-1; a possible D gene is TRBD2 (6 bases). Germline V gives CDR1 SNHLY, CDR2 FYNNEI. The length of the CDR3 is 15 residues. V was pared by 1 base and J by 9 bases, with 16 bases between. CDR3 region: CASSEDLTSRSEQFF. CDR3 nucleotides: TGTGCCAGCAGTGAAGATTTGACTAGTAGGTCTGAGCAGTTCTTC.

The V call is TRBV2, the J call TRBJ2-2; D not certain. The CDR3 length is 14 residues. The ends were cut back, 2 bases at V and 0 bases at J, with 4 bases in the middle. Germline loops: CDR1 SNHLY, CDR2 FYNNEI. The chain's CDR3 is CASSEQSNTGELFF. The CDR3 bases are TGTGCCAGCAGTGAACAATCGAACACCGGGGAGCTGTTTTTT.

With respect to this clone: Other DNA sequences in this specimen translate into the identical CDR3. The chain is built from TRBV6-5 and TRBJ2-7, with D tentatively TRBD1 or TRBD2 (5 bases each). In germline, CDR1 is MNHEY, CDR2 SVGAGI. The V gene lost 0 bases and the J gene lost 2 bases, with 5 bases spanning the gap. The CDR3 covers 13 residues. The CDR3 sequence: CASSYSGPYEQYF. The CDR3 nucleotides are TGTGCCAGCAGTTACTCGGGACCCTACGAGCAGTACTTC.

The chain recombines TRBV5-1 with TRBJ2-3; 11 positions agree with TRBD2. The CDR3 spans 15 residues. The germline V gene has CDR1 SGHRS and CDR2 YFSETQ. The trim removed 7 bases at V and 4 bases at J, leaving 8 bases unmatched. The DNA for the CDR3 is TGCGCCAGCTCGACTAGCGGGATGACCGCAGATACGCAGTATTTT. It specifies CASSTSGMTADTQYF. Filled out from reference TRBV5-1 and TRBJ2-3, the complete variable domain reads KAGVTQTPRYLIKTRGQQVTLSCSPISGHRSVSWYQQTPGQGLQFLFEYFSETQRNKGNFPGRFSGRQFSNSRSEMNVSTLELGDSALYLCASSTSGMTADTQYFGPGTRLTVL.

The chain carries TRBV9 and TRBJ2-5; D gene uncertain. Trimming stripped 0 bases from V and 0 bases from J, with 9 bases between. This CDR3 has 15 amino acids. CDR1 is SGDLS, CDR2 YYNGEE, per germline. The CDR3 is CASSVGHGNQETQYF. The CDR3, as DNA: TGTGCCAGCAGCGTAGGGCACGGAAACCAAGAGACCCAGTACTTC.

Concerning this clone itself: An end of the junction differs from the germline gene, which may be a read error. V and J are TRBV5-1 and TRBJ1-2; 9 nucleotides line up with TRBD1. This CDR3 has 14 amino acids. Germline V lookup: CDR1 SGHRS, CDR2 YFSETQ. CDR3 nucleotides: TGTGCCAGCAGCTTACCGGGACAGGGAGAGGGCTACACCTTC. It codes for CASSLPGQGEGYTF.

The rearrangement uses TRBV19 and TRBJ2-6; D possibly corresponds to TRBD2 (6 bases). The CDR3 is 17 amino acids. The germline V and J ends were trimmed by 5 bases and 0 bases, with 14 bases remaining between them. CDR1 is LNHDA and CDR2 is SQIVND in the germline V gene (reference sequence). The CDR3 loop reads CASSGGTVNSGANVLTF. DNA for the CDR3: TGTGCCAGTAGTGGAGGGACGGTTAACTCTGGGGCCAACGTCCTGACTTTC.

The chain links TRBV11-2 to TRBJ1-4; D is possibly TRBD1 (6 bases). This CDR3 spans 15 amino acids. With 4 bases removed from V and 6 bases from J, the gap between germline ends came to 15 bases. In germline, CDR1 is SGHAT, CDR2 FQNNGV. The CDR3 DNA sequence: TGTGCCAGCAGCTCCAGGGGTGGAGGGGATGAAAAACTGTTTTTT. Its translation: CASSSRGGGDEKLFF.

The chain couples TRBV10-3 to TRBJ1-4; D is unresolved. This CDR3 region has 13 residues. Trimming shortened V by 7 bases and J by 8 bases, and 14 bases separated the two germline ends. Per the germline V gene, CDR1 is ENHRY and CDR2 is SYGVKD. The CDR3 nucleotides are TGTGCCATCAAATCGGGGAAAGACGAAAAACTGTTTTTT. This gives the protein CAIKSGKDEKLFF.

Points on this clone: At one of its ends the junction is not consistent with the germline gene, which may arise from a read error. V is TRBV7-3 and J is TRBJ2-1; no reliable D call. The CDR3 is 15 residues long. The germline V gene has CDR1 SGHTA and CDR2 FQGTGA. The CDR3 reads CASSLDLVSHNEQFF. For the CDR3, the DNA is TGTGCCAGCAGCTTAGATCTAGTCTCCCACAATGAGCAGTTCTTC. Drawing the rest from reference TRBV7-3 and TRBJ2-1, the complete variable domain is GAGVSQTPSNKVTEKGKYVELRCDPISGHTALYWYRQSLGQGPEFLIYFQGTGAADDSGLPNDRFFAVRPEGSVSTLKIQRTERGDSAVYLCASSLDLVSHNEQFFGPGTRLTVL.

In its sample, this clone was seen a few times. The chain recombines TRBV11-2 with TRBJ2-6, with 9 positions matching TRBD1. This CDR3 contains 17 residues. J lost 0 bases, V lost 5 bases, and 5 bases had no gene match. Germline assignment: CDR1 SGHAT and CDR2 FQNNGV. This CDR3 reads CASSETGGLSGANVLTF. The DNA of the CDR3 is TGTGCCAGCAGCGAAACAGGGGGCCTCTCTGGGGCCAACGTCCTGACTTTC.

To note about this clone: The sample has other DNA sequences that encode this CDR3 too. The J gene is TRBJ2-4, the V gene TRBV28; TRBD1 matches at 8 bases. J gave up 6 bases and V 2 bases, and 9 bases lay outside the gene matches. The CDR3 covers 16 residues. Germline CDR1 and CDR2: MDHEN and SYDVKM. CDR3: CASSLAPGQGPNIQYF. For the CDR3, the DNA is TGTGCCAGCAGTTTAGCCCCCGGACAGGGACCAAACATTCAGTACTTC.

This clone was detected only once. This chain connects TRBV2 to TRBJ1-1; 7 bases are shared with TRBD1. The J segment lost 6 bases and the V segment lost 10 bases, leaving 26 bases of the junction unmatched. The CDR3 totals 18 residues. Per the germline V gene, CDR1 is SNHLY and CDR2 is FYNNEI. The CDR3 protein is CATPQTSDRAGARSEAFF. The DNA of the CDR3 is TGTGCCACCCCCCAAACTTCCGACAGGGCGGGGGCAAGATCTGAAGCTTTCTTT.

In nucleotides, the CDR3 is TGTGCCAGCAGTCCAACCCCTAAAACGGGGGGTGGCTACACCTTC. This sequence encodes CASSPTPKTGGGYTF. The genes are TRBV27 and TRBJ1-2; D is perhaps TRBD1 (5 bases). Trimming removed 5 bases at V and 7 bases at J, with 20 bases between. Germline V lookup: CDR1 MNHEY, CDR2 SMNVEV (reference sequence). The CDR3 runs 15 residues.

The V call is TRBV28, the J call TRBJ2-7, with 10 positions matching TRBD2. CDR1 is MDHEN and CDR2 is SYDVKM in the germline V gene. J gave up 3 bases and V 2 bases, and 7 bases lay outside the gene matches. The CDR3 has 16 residues. The CDR3 bases are TGTGCCAGCAGTTTAAGTACTAGCGGGACCCTCTACGAGCAGTACTTC. It encodes CASSLSTSGTLYEQYF.

The chain carries TRBV10-2 and TRBJ1-2; no reliable D call. Trimming shortened V by 0 bases and J by 3 bases, and 5 bases separated the two germline ends. The CDR3 covers 13 residues. Germline V CDR1 and CDR2: WSHSY, SAAADI. The CDR3 sequence is CASSESIHYGYTF. CDR3 in DNA: TGCGCCAGCAGTGAGTCGATTCACTATGGCTACACCTTC.

V and J are TRBV11-2 and TRBJ2-1; 9 bases agree with TRBD2. The CDR3 contains 16 residues. The V segment lost 1 base and the J segment 9 bases; nucleotides outside the gene matches: 10. In germline, CDR1 is SGHAT, CDR2 FQNNGV. DNA for the CDR3: TGTGCCAGCAGCTTAGTTGCGGGAGGGCCGTTACGTGAGCAGTTCTTC. It codes for CASSLVAGGPLREQFF.

This chain connects TRBV4-1 to TRBJ2-2, with TRBD1 identical over 8 bases. The CDR3 contains 14 residues. From germline, CDR1 is MGHRA and CDR2 YSYEKL. With V trimmed by 2 bases and J by 6 bases, 2 bases remained unmatched. CDR3 sequence: CASSQQTGAGELFF. CDR3 sequence (DNA): TGCGCCAGCAGCCAACAGACAGGGGCCGGGGAGCTGTTTTTT.

The V and J genes are TRBV5-1 and TRBJ2-1, with D hard to call. Germline CDR1 SGHRS, CDR2 YFSETQ. Trimming pared 0 bases from V and 4 bases from J, leaving 8 bases between. The CDR3 is 14 residues long. This CDR3 is CASSLGRAYNEQFF. CDR3 in DNA: TGCGCCAGCAGCTTGGGACGGGCATACAATGAGCAGTTCTTC.

V and J are TRBV28 and TRBJ1-2; D remains unclear. Germline V gene data show CDR1 as MDHEN and CDR2 as SYDVKM. Trimming removed 6 bases at V and 5 bases at J, with 10 bases between. This CDR3 region has 12 residues. The CDR3 DNA reads TGTGCCAGCAGCTTGGGGTATTATGGCTACACCTTC. Translation: CASSLGYYGYTF.

The chain links TRBV7-9 to TRBJ2-3, with a possible D match to TRBD1 (6 bases). Between the trimmed V and J ends, which lost 1 base and 4 bases, there was a span of 9 bases. The CDR3 runs to 14 residues. Germline V gene sequence: CDR1 SEHNR, CDR2 FQNEAQ (reference sequence). CDR3 sequence (DNA): TGTGCCAGCAGCTTAGGGCAGGGGCCAGATACGCAGTATTTT. Translating gives CASSLGQGPDTQYF.

This clone was counted once. This CDR3 is CASSPSGTVYEQYF. In nucleotides, the CDR3 is TGTGCCAGCAGCCCTTCCGGGACAGTCTACGAGCAGTACTTC. This sequence joins TRBV6-5 and TRBJ2-7, with 7 bases aligning to TRBD1. CDR3 length: 14 residues. Germline V gene lookup returns CDR1 MNHEY and CDR2 SVGAGI. With 6 bases clipped from V and 3 bases from J, the junction kept 8 bases outside the gene matches.

The gene calls are TRBV4-3 and TRBJ2-2, with D possibly being TRBD2 (5 bases). Trimming stripped 0 bases from V and 6 bases from J, with 11 bases between. CDR1 is LGHNA, CDR2 YSLEER, per germline. The CDR3 has 15 residues. The CDR3 region has the DNA TGCGCCAGCAGCCAAGAGTGGCTAGCCGCCGGGGAGCTGTTTTTT. Translated: CASSQEWLAAGELFF.

The chain combines TRBV5-1 with TRBJ2-1; the D gene is possibly TRBD2 (5 bases). Germline values: CDR1 SGHRS, CDR2 YFSETQ. V was shortened by 5 bases and J by 10 bases, with 10 bases between the two germline ends. The CDR3 is 11 residues long. CDR3: CASSPSGEQFF. In nucleotides, the CDR3 is TGCGCCAGCAGTCCCTCGGGGGAGCAGTTCTTC.

V gene TRBV28 combines with J gene TRBJ2-5; 15 nucleotides line up with TRBD2. CDR1 MDHEN and CDR2 SYDVKM come from the germline V gene. CDR3 length: 16 amino acids. The ends lost 6 bases at V and 1 base at J; junction bases unmatched: 3. CDR3 bases: TGTGCCAGCAGCCGGACTAGCGGGAGGGTCCAAGAGACCCAGTACTTC. This sequence encodes CASSRTSGRVQETQYF.

The chain has TRBV27 and TRBJ1-6, with D hard to call. CDR1 and CDR2 (germline): MNHEY, SMNVEV (reference sequence). The CDR3 extends over 15 amino acids. Trimming removed 5 bases at V and 6 bases at J, with 14 bases between. CDR3 DNA sequence: TGTGCCAGCAGTGAAATCCGGGGAAGTAATTCACCCCTCCACTTT. This gives the protein CASSEIRGSNSPLHF.

This sequence joins TRBV2 and TRBJ2-6; D gene ambiguous. V gave up 7 bases and J gave up 8 bases, with 9 bases separating them. This CDR3 contains 12 residues. Germline values: CDR1 SNHLY, CDR2 FYNNEI. The CDR3 region has the DNA TGTGCCAGCAAGGACGGTCCCAACGTCCTGACTTTC. Translating it yields CASKDGPNVLTF.